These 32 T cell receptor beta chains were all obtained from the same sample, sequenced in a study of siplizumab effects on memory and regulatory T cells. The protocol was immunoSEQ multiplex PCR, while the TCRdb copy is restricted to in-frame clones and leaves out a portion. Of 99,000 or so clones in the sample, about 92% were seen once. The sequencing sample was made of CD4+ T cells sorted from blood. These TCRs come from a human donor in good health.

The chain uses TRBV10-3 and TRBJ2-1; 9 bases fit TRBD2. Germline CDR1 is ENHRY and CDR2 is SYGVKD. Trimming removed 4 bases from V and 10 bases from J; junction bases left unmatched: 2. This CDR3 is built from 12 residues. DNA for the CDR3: TGTGCCATCAGTGTCCTAGCGGGGGAGCAGTTCTTC. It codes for CAISVLAGEQFF.

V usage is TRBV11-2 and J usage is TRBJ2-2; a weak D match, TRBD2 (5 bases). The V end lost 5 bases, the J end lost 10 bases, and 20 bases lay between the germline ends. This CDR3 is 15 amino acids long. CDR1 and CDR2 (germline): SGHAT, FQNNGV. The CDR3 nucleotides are TGTGCCAGCAGCCCCGAGGGCGGCACTAATACGGAGCTGTTTTTT. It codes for CASSPEGGTNTELFF.

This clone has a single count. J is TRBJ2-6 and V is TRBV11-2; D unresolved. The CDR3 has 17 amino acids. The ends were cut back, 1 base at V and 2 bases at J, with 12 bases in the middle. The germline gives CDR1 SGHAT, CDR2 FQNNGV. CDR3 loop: CASSLGQSSAGANVLTF. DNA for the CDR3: TGTGCCAGCAGCTTAGGGCAGTCGTCTGCTGGGGCCAACGTCCTGACTTTC.

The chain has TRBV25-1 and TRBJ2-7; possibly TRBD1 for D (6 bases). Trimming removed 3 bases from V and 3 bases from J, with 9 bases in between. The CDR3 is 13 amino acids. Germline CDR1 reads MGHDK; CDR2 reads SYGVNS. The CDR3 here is CASSDGGSYEQYF. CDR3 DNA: TGTGCCAGCAGTGATGGGGGCAGCTACGAGCAGTACTTC.

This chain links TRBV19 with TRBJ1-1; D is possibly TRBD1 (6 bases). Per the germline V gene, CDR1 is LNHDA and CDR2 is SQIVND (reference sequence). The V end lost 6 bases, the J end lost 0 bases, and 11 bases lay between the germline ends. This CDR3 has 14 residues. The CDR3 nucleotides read TGTGCCAGTAGCCCCAGGACAGTGAACACTGAAGCTTTCTTT. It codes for CASSPRTVNTEAFF.

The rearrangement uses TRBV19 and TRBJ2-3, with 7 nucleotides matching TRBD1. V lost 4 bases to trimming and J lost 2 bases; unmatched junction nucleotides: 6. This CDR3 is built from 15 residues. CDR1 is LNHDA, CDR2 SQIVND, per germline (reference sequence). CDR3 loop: CASSTGQAATDTQYF. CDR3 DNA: TGTGCCAGTAGTACCGGACAGGCCGCCACAGATACGCAGTATTTT.

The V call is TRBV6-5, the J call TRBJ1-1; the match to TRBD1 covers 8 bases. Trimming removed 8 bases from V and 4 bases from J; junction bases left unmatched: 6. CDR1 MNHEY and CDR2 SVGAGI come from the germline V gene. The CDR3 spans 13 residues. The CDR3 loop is CASFRGLSTEAFF. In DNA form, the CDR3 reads TGTGCCAGCTTCAGGGGGCTCAGCACTGAAGCTTTCTTT.

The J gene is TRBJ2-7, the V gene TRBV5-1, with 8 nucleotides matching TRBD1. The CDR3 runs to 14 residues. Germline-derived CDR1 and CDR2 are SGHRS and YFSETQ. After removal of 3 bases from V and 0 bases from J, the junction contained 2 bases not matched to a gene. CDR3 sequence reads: CASSWTGLSYEQYF. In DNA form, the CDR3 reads TGCGCCAGCAGCTGGACAGGGCTCTCCTACGAGCAGTACTTC.

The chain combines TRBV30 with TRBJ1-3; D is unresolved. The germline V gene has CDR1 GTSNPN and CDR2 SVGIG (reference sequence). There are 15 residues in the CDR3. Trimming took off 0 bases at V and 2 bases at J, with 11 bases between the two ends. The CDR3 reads CAWSVLSGAGNTIYF. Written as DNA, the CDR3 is TGTGCCTGGAGTGTACTATCGGGTGCTGGAAACACCATATATTTT.

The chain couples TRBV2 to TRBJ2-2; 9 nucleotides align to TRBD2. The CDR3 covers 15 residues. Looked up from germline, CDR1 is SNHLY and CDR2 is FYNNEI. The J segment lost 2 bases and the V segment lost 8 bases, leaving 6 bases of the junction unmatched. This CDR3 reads CASVGLASNTGELFF. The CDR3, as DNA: TGTGCCAGCGTAGGACTAGCGTCAAACACCGGGGAGCTGTTTTTT.

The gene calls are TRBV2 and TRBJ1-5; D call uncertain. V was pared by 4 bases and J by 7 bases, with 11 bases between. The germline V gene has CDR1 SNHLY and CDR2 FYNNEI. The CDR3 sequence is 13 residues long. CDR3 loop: CASSGGMQQPQHF. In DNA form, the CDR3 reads TGTGCCAGCAGTGGGGGAATGCAGCAGCCCCAGCATTTT.

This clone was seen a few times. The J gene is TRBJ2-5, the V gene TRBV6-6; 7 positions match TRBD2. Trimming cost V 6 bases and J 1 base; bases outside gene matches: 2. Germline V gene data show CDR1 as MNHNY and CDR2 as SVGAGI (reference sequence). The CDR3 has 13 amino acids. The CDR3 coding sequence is TGTGCCAGCAGGCTAGCGGCCCAAGAGACCCAGTACTTC. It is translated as CASRLAAQETQYF.

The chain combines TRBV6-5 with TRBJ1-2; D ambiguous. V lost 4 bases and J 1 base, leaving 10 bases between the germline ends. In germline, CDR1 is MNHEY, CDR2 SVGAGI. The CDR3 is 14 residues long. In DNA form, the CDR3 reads TGTGCCAGCAGTTCTTCCGGGCTTAACTATGGCTACACCTTC. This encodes CASSSSGLNYGYTF.

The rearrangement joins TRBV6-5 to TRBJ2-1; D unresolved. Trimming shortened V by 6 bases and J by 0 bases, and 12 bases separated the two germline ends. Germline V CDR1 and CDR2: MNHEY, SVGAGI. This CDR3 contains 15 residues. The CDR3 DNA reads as TGTGCCAGCAGACCTTCAGCGAGCTCCTACAATGAGCAGTTCTTC. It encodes CASRPSASSYNEQFF.

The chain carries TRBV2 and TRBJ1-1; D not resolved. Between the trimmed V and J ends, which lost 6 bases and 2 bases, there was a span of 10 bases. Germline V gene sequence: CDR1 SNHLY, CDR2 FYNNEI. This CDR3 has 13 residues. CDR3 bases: TGTGCCAGCAGCCAAGGAGTTAACACTGAAGCTTTCTTT. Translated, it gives CASSQGVNTEAFF. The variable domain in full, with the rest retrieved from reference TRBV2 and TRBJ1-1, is EPEVTQTPSHQVTQMGQEVILRCVPISNHLYFYWYRQILGQKVEFLVSFYNNEISEKSEIFDDQFSVERPDGSNFTLKIRSTKLEDSAMYFCASSQGVNTEAFFGQGTRLTVV.

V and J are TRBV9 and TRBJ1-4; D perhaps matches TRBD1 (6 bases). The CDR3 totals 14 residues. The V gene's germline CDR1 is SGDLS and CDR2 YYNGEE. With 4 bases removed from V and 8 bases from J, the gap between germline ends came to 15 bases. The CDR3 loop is CASSPRGAQEKLFF. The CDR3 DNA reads TGTGCCAGCAGCCCCCGGGGGGCCCAAGAAAAACTGTTTTTT.

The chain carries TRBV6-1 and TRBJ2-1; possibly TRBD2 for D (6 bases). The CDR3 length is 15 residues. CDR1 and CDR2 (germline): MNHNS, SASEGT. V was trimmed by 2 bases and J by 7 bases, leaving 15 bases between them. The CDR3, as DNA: TGTGCCAGCAGTGAAATAAGGGACTTTCGAAATGAGCAGTTCTTC. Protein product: CASSEIRDFRNEQFF.

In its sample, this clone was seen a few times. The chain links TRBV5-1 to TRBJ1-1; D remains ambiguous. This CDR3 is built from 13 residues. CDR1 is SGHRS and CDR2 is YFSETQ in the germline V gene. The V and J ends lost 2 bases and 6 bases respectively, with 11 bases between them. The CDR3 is CASSFKSGSEAFF. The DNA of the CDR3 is TGCGCCAGCAGCTTTAAAAGCGGTTCTGAAGCTTTCTTT.

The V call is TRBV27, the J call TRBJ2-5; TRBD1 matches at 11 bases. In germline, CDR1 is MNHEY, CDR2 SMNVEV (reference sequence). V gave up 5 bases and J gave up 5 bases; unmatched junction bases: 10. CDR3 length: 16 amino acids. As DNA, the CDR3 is TGTGCCAGCAGTCCGGACAGGGGGCAGGAAGGTGAGACCCAGTACTTC. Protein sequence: CASSPDRGQEGETQYF.

CDR3 sequence: CASSPSGTAYEQYF. The CDR3 region has the DNA TGTGCCAGTAGTCCATCTGGGACAGCCTACGAGCAGTACTTC. V usage is TRBV19 and J usage is TRBJ2-7, with 7 bases that match TRBD1. Germline lookup yields CDR1 LNHDA and CDR2 SQIVND (reference sequence). This CDR3 has 14 residues. The trim removed 5 bases at V and 2 bases at J, leaving 6 bases unmatched. The full variable domain, rest sourced from reference TRBV19 and TRBJ2-7, is DGGITQSPKYLFRKEGQNVTLSCEQNLNHDAMYWYRQDPGQGLRLIYYSQIVNDFQKGDIAEGYSVSREKKESFPLTVTSAQKNPTAFYLCASSPSGTAYEQYFGPGTRLTVT.

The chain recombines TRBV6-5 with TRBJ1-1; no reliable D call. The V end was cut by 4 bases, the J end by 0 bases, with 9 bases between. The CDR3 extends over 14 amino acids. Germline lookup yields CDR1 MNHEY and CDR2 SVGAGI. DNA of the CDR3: TGTGCCAGCAGTTGGGGAACATTGAACACTGAAGCTTTCTTT. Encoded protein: CASSWGTLNTEAFF.

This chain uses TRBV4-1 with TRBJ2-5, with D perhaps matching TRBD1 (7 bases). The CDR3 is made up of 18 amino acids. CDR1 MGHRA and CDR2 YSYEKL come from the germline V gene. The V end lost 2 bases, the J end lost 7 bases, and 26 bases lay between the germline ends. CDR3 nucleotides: TGCGCCAGCAGCCAACCCCTAAGACGACTAGATGCAGGGGGGACCCAGTACTTC. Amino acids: CASSQPLRRLDAGGTQYF.

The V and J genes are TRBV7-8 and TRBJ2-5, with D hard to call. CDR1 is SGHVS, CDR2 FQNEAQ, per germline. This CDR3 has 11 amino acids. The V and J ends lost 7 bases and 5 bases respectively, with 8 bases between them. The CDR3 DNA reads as TGTGCCAGCACGCGGTGGGAGACCCAGTACTTC. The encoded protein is CASTRWETQYF.

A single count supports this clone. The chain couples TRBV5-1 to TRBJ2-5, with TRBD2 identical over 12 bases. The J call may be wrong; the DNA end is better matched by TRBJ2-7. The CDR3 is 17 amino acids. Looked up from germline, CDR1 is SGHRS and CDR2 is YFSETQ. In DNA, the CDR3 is TGCGCCAGCAGCATACTAGCGGGAGGCGCCGGCTCCTACGAGCAGTACTTC. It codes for CASSILAGGAGSYEQYF.

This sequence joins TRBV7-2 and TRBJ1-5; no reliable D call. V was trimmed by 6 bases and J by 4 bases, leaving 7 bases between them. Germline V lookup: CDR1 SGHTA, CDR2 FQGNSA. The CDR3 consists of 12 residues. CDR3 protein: CASSHRNQPQHF. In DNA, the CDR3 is TGTGCCAGCAGTCACAGAAATCAGCCCCAGCATTTT.

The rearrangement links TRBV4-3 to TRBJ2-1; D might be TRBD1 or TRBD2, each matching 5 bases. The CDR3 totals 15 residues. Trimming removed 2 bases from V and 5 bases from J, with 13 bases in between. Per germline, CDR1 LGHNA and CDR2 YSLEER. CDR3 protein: CASSQSGTPNNEQFF. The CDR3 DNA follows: TGCGCCAGCAGCCAATCCGGGACCCCAAACAATGAGCAGTTCTTC.

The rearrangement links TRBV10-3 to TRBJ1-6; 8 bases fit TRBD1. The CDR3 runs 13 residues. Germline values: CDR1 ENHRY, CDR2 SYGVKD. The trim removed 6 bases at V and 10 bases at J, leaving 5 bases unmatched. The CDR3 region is CAIRAQGDSPLHF. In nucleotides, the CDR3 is TGTGCCATCAGGGCACAGGGGGACTCACCCCTCCACTTT.

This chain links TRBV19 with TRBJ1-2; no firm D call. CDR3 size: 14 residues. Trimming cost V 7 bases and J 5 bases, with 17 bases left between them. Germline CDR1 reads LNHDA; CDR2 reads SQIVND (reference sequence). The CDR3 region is CASISTGLSYGYTF. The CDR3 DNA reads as TGTGCCAGTATCTCAACCGGCCTTTCGTATGGCTACACCTTC.

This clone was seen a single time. In nucleotides, the CDR3 is TGTGCCAGCAGCGCCCAGTGGCAATCTAGGGGGTATTCCGAGCAGTACTTC. Translation gives CASSAQWQSRGYSEQYF. V and J are TRBV9 and TRBJ2-7; D is perhaps TRBD1 (6 bases). In germline, CDR1 is SGDLS, CDR2 YYNGEE. This CDR3 has 17 residues. V was clipped by 3 bases and J by 6 bases, with 25 bases between them.

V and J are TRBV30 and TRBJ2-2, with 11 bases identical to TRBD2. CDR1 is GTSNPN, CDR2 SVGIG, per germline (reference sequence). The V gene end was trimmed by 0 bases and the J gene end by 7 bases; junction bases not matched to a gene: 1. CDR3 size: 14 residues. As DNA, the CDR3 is TGTGCCTGGAGTGTGCTAGCGGGGGGCGGGGAGCTGTTTTTT. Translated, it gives CAWSVLAGGGELFF.

CDR3 DNA: TGTGCCATCACCCGAACGGCGGGGGACTACAATGAGCAGTTCTTC. Protein sequence: CAITRTAGDYNEQFF. V is TRBV10-3 and J is TRBJ2-1; 7 bases fit TRBD2. There are 15 residues in the CDR3. Germline loops: CDR1 ENHRY, CDR2 SYGVKD. The V gene end was trimmed by 7 bases and the J gene end by 3 bases; junction bases not matched to a gene: 9.

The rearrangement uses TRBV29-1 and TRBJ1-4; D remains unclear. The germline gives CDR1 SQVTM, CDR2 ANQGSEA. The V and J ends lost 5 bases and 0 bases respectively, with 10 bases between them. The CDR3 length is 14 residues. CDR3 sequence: CSVLGAATNEKLFF. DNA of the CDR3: TGCAGCGTTTTAGGCGCCGCAACTAATGAAAAACTGTTTTTT.